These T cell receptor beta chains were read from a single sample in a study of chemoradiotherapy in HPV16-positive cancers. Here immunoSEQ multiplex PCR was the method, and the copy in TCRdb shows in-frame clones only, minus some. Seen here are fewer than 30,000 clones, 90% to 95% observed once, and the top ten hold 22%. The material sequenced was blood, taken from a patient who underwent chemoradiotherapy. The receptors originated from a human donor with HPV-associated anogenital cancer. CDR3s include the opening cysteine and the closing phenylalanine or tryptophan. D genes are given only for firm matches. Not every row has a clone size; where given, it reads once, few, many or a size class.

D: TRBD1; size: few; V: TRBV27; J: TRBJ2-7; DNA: TGTGCCAGCAAGATACTCCGGGACAGCTCCTACGAGCAGTACTTC; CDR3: CASKILRDSSYEQYF
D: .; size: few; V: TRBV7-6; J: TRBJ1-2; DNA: TGTGCCAGCAGCTTAGCGCTCGACGGTCATGGCTACACCTTC; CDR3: CASSLALDGHGYTF
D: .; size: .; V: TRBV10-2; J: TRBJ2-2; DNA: TGCGCCAGCAGTGGAGGCACGGGGAACACCGGGGAGCTGTTTTTT; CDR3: CASSGGTGNTGELFF
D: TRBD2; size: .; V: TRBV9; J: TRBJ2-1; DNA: TGTGCCAGCAGCGCGAGCGGGGAAACCTACAATGAGCAGTTCTTC; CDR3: CASSASGETYNEQFF
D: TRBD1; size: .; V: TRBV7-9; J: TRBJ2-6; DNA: TGTGCCAGCTGGGACAGGTACTCTGGGGCCAACGTCCTGACTTTC; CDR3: CASWDRYSGANVLTF
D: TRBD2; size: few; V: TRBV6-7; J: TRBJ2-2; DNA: TGTGCCAGCGTGGGGAGGGAGTCGAACACCGGGGAGCTGTTTTTT; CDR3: CASVGRESNTGELFF
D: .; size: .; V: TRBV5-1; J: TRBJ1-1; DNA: TGCGCCAGCAGGAGGGGAGGGGACACTGAAGCTTTCTTT; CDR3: CASRRGGDTEAFF
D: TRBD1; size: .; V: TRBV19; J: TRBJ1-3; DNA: TGTGCCAGTAGACCCTGGACAGGCCCTAGCTCTGGAAACACCATATATTTT; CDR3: CASRPWTGPSSGNTIYF
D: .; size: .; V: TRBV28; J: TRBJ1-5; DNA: TGTGCCAGCAGTTTATTTACCCTAGGGATCCAGCCCCAGCATTTT; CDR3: CASSLFTLGIQPQHF
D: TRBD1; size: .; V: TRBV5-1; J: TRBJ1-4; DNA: TGCGCCAGCAGCCCGGGGACAGCCAATTCTGAAAAACTGTTTTTT; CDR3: CASSPGTANSEKLFF
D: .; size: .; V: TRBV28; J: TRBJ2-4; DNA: TGTGCCAGCAGTTTAGGAGGGCAGACAAAAAACATTCAGTACTTC; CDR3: CASSLGGQTKNIQYF
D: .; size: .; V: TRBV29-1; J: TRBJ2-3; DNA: TGCAGCGTTGAAGTAGGGGGCGGGGGTACGCAGTATTTT; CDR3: CSVEVGGGGTQYF
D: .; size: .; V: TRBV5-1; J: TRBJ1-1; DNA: TGCGCCAGCAGCTTGGTTCTGCTATTGGCTGAAGCTTTCTTT; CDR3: CASSLVLLLAEAFF
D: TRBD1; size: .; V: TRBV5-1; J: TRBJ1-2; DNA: TGCGCCAGCAGAACCCGAGGGGGGACAGGGCCTGGCTACACCTTC; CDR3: CASRTRGGTGPGYTF
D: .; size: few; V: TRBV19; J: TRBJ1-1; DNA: TGTGCCAGTAGTCCGGCCGGTCTGAACACTGAAGCTTTCTTT; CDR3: CASSPAGLNTEAFF
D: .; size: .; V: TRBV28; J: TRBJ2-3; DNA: TGTGCCAGCGGAGGGGACATTGCCTTCCTTACGCAGTATTTT; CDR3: CASGGDIAFLTQYF
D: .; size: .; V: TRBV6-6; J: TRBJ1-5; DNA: TGTGCCAGCAGTTACTCTTATGGGAAGAATCAGCCCCAGCATTTT; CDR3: CASSYSYGKNQPQHF
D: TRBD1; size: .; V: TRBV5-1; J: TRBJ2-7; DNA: TGCGCCAGCAGCGTGGGACAGACCCCCTACGAGCAGTACTTC; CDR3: CASSVGQTPYEQYF
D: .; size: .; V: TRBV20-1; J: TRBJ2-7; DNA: TGCAGTGCCTCAGGGGCCCACGAGCAGTACTTC; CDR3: CSASGAHEQYF
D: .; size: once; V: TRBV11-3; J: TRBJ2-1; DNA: TGTGCCAGCAGCTTAGATGGGGACCGATACAATGAGCAGTTCTTC; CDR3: CASSLDGDRYNEQFF
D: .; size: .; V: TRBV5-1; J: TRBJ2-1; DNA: TGCGCCAGCAGCTTGGGCAGCTCCTACAATGAGCAGTTCTTC; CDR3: CASSLGSSYNEQFF
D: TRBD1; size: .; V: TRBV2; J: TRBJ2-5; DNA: TGTGCCAGCACCCCGGGACAGGGTATGGAGACCCAGTACTTC; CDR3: CASTPGQGMETQYF
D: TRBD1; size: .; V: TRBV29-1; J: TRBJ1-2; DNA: TGCAGCGTTGAAAAGGGCAGGGGGCTTTCTGAGGGCTACACCTTC; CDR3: CSVEKGRGLSEGYTF
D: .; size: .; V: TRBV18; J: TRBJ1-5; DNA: TGTGCCAGCTCACCAGGACAGATAAATCAGCCCCAGCATTTT; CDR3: CASSPGQINQPQHF
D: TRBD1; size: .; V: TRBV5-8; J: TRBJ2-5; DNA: TGTGCCAGCAGCTTTGGACAGGGGTTAGAGACCCAGTACTTC; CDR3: CASSFGQGLETQYF
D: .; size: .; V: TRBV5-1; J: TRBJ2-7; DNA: TGCGCCAGCAGCTTTTTAGACAGCAACGAGCAGTACTTC; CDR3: CASSFLDSNEQYF
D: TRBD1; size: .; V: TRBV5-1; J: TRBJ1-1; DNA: TGCGCCAGCAGCTTGTCCAGGGGGGGTCAAGATGAAGCTTTCTTT; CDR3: CASSLSRGGQDEAFF
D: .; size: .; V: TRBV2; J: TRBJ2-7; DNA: TGTGCCAGCACTGGAGGGGGTCTCTACGAGCAGTACTTC; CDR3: CASTGGGLYEQYF
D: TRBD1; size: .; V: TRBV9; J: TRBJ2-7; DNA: TGTGCCAGCAGCGCCCGGGACAGCAGCTCCTACGAGCAGTACTTC; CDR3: CASSARDSSSYEQYF
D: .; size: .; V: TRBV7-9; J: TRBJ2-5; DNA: TGTGCCAGCAGCTTGGGCTCTGAAGAGACCCAGTACTTC; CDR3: CASSLGSEETQYF
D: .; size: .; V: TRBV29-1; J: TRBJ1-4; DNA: TGCAGCGGGCGGGGTAACCTCAATGAAAAACTGTTTTTT; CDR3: CSGRGNLNEKLFF
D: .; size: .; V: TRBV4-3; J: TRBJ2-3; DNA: TGCGCCAGCAGCCAACAAGTGAGGCGGACAGATACGCAGTATTTT; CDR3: CASSQQVRRTDTQYF
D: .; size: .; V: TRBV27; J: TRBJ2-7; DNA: TGTGCCAGCAGTCTGAGGGGCGGATACGAGCAGTACTTC; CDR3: CASSLRGGYEQYF
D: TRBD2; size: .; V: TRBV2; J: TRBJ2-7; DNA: TGTGCCAGCAGTGTACCTAGCGGGAGTGTCCTCTCCTACGAGCAGTACTTC; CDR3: CASSVPSGSVLSYEQYF
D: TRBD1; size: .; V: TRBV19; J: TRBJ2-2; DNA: TGTGCCAGTAGCACGGGACAGGGGTATTATGGCGGGGAGCTGTTTTTT; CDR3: CASSTGQGYYGGELFF
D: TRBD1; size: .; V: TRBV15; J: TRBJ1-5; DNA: TGTGCCACCAGCCACACAGGGGAGCATCAGCCCCAGCATTTT; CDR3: CATSHTGEHQPQHF
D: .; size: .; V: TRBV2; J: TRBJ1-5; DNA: TGTGCCAGCAGTGAAACAGGGTCAGCGGGCAATCAGCCCCAGCATTTT; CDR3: CASSETGSAGNQPQHF
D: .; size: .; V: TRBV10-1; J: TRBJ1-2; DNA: TGCGCCAGCAGTGAGACCCGTTATGGCTACACCTTC; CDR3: CASSETRYGYTF
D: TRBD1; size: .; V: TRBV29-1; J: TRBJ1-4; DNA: TGCAGCGTGGGAAGGTGGGGGACAGGGGTCCTCCGGAATGAAAAACTGTTTTTT; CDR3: CSVGRWGTGVLRNEKLFF
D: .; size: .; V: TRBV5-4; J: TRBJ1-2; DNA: TGTGCCAGCAGCTTGGGACGGGCCGGCGGCTACACCTTC; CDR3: CASSLGRAGGYTF
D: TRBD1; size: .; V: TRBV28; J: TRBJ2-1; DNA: TGTGCCAGCTACCCGGGACAGCCCTACAATGAGCAGTTCTTC; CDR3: CASYPGQPYNEQFF
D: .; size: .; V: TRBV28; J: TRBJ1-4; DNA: TGTGCCAGCAGCCGACAGTTTGAAAAACTGTTTTTT; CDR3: CASSRQFEKLFF
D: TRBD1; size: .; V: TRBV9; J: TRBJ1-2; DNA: TGTGCCAGCAGCATACAGGGGAGTTACTATGGCTACACCTTC; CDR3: CASSIQGSYYGYTF
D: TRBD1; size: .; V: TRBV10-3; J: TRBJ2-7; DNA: TGTGCCATCAGCACAGGGGGCGAGCAGTACTTC; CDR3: CAISTGGEQYF
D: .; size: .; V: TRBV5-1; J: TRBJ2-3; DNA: TGCGCCAGCAGCTTGGCCCTTGAGACGCAGTATTTT; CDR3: CASSLALETQYF
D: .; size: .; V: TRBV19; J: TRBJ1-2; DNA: TGTGCCAGTAGGCGATTCGACTATGGCTACACCTTC; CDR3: CASRRFDYGYTF
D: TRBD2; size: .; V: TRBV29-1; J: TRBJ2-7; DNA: TGCAGCGTGCTAGCGGGTAGCTCCTACGAGCAGTACTTC; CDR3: CSVLAGSSYEQYF
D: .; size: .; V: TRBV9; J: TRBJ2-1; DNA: TGTGCCAGCAGCGTAGAAGCCTCCCTGACCTACAATGAGCAGTTCTTC; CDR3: CASSVEASLTYNEQFF
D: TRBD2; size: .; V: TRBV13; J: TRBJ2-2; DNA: TGTGCCAGCAGCATCGGACTAGCGGGAGGAGGGGGCGGGGAGCTGTTTTTT; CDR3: CASSIGLAGGGGGELFF
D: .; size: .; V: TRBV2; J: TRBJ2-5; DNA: TGTGCCAGCAGTGAACTCACCAAGGCCGAGACCCAGTACTTC; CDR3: CASSELTKAETQYF
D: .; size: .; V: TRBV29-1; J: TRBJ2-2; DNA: TGCAGCGTTTATGGGACTTCGGTGGGCGGGGAGCTGTTTTTT; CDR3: CSVYGTSVGGELFF
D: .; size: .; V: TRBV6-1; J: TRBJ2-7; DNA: TGTGCCAGCAGTGAAGAGAAGGTTAGCGCCCCCTCCTACGAGCAGTACTTC; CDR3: CASSEEKVSAPSYEQYF
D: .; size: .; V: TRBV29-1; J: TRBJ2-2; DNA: TGCAGCGTTGCCGGCACAGGCGGGGAGCTGTTTTTT; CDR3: CSVAGTGGELFF